Each of the 5 T cell receptor beta chains below was sequenced from the same sample in a study of shared clonotypes between healthy human individuals. CD45RO negativity and positive selection for CCR7 defined naive CD8 cells, a population that excluded terminally differentiated effector memory CD45RA+ cells. The repertoire was sequenced with immunoSEQ multiplex PCR; TCRdb's copy has only in-frame clones and lacks some. The sample holds millions of clones, about 95% seen once. Material for sequencing was naive CD8+ T cells sorted from blood. All receptors come from a man aged 18-30 years in good health.

This chain's CDR3 is CASIEEGEGDSPLHF. DNA of the CDR3: TGTGCCAGCATTGAGGAGGGTGAGGGGGATTCACCCCTCCACTTT. The genes are TRBV2 and TRBJ1-6; D possibly corresponds to TRBD1 (6 bases). CDR3 length: 15 residues. Per the germline V gene, CDR1 is SNHLY and CDR2 is FYNNEI. V lost 7 bases and J lost 8, with 18 bases in between. Full variable domain (remainder filled in from reference TRBV2 and TRBJ1-6): EPEVTQTPSHQVTQMGQEVILRCVPISNHLYFYWYRQILGQKVEFLVSFYNNEISEKSEIFDDQFSVERPDGSNFTLKIRSTKLEDSAMYFCASIEEGEGDSPLHFGNGTRLTVT.

The CDR3 here is CASSEKVSGGNEQFF. As DNA, the CDR3 is TGTGCCAGCAGTGAAAAAGTTAGCGGGGGTAATGAGCAGTTCTTC. J is TRBJ2-1 and V is TRBV2; 9 bases are a match to TRBD2. Germline CDR1 SNHLY, CDR2 FYNNEI. The V gene end was trimmed by 2 bases and the J gene end by 7 bases; junction bases not matched to a gene: 6. The CDR3 has 15 residues.

CDR3 sequence: CASREGQGTHYGYTF. DNA of the CDR3: TGTGCCAGCAGGGAGGGACAGGGGACCCACTATGGCTACACCTTC. This chain uses TRBV2 with TRBJ1-2; TRBD1 matches at 10 bases. This CDR3 is 15 amino acids long. Per germline, CDR1 SNHLY and CDR2 FYNNEI. With V trimmed by 6 bases and J by 3 bases, 7 bases remained unmatched. Combining the CDR3 with reference TRBV2 and TRBJ1-2 gives the whole variable domain EPEVTQTPSHQVTQMGQEVILRCVPISNHLYFYWYRQILGQKVEFLVSFYNNEISEKSEIFDDQFSVERPDGSNFTLKIRSTKLEDSAMYFCASREGQGTHYGYTFGSGTRLTVV.

This chain connects TRBV11-1 to TRBJ2-7; 8 positions agree with TRBD1. CDR1 and CDR2 (germline): SGHAT, FQDESV (reference sequence). The CDR3 length is 18 residues. With 5 bases clipped from V and 3 bases from J, the junction kept 18 bases outside the gene matches. CDR3 sequence reads: CASSHPHDQGASFYEQYF. The CDR3 DNA is TGTGCCAGCAGCCACCCCCATGACCAGGGGGCGAGTTTCTACGAGCAGTACTTC.

This clone was detected once. The J gene is TRBJ2-1, the V gene TRBV14; D is perhaps TRBD1 (6 bases). The CDR3 has 13 amino acids. Per the germline V gene, CDR1 is SGHDN and CDR2 is FVKESK. Between the trimmed V and J ends, which lost 2 bases and 9 bases, there was a span of 11 bases. CDR3 loop: CASSQLGTFEQFF. CDR3 DNA: TGTGCCAGCAGCCAACTAGGGACATTTGAGCAGTTCTTC.